The clone carrying this T cell receptor (beta chain) was counted once. Its antigen is not known. The use of a sample-barcoded 5' primer and a J-beta primer mix characterized a second PCR of 7 to 11 cycles. TCRdb redid the calling of the 5' RACE reads with MiXCR, one entry per CDR3 protein. The sample has around 970,000 distinct CDR3 sequences; roughly 51% are singletons. The data derive from a study of blood T cells in healthy people across ages. Overall study findings and caveats: Significant beta diversity loss was already apparent by age around 40, declining roughly linearly. A strong correlation between TCR beta diversity and naive T cell percentage was seen.

The sequenced material came from blood. The clonotype originates from a woman aged 55 to 70 in good health.

Here the CDR3 reads CASSEDIIKFRNSTDTQYF. CDR3 coding DNA: TGTGCCAGCAGCGAGGACATCATAAAATTTCGGAATAGCACAGATACGCAGTATTTT. The V call is TRBV5-5, the J call TRBJ2-3, with a possible D match to TRBD1 (5 bases). The germline V and J ends were trimmed by 4 bases and 0 bases, with 24 bases remaining between them. Germline V CDR1 and CDR2: SGHKS, YYEKEE (reference sequence). The CDR3 covers 19 residues.